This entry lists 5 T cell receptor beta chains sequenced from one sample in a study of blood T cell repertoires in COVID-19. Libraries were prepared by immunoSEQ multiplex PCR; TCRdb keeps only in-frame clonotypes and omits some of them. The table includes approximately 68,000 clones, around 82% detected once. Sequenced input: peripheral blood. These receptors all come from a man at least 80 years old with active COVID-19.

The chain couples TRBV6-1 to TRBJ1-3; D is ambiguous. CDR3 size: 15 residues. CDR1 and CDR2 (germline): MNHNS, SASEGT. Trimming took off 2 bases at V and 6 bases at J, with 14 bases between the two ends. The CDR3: CASSELAIRENTIYF. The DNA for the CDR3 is TGTGCCAGCAGTGAACTTGCGATACGGGAAAACACCATATATTTT.

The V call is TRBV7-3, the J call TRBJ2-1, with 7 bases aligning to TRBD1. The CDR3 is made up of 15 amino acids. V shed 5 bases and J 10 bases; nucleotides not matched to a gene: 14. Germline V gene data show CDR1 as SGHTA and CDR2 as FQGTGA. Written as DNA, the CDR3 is TGTGCCAGCAGCCCTCAAGCCACAGGGGCCGGAGAGCAGTTCTTC. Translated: CASSPQATGAGEQFF.

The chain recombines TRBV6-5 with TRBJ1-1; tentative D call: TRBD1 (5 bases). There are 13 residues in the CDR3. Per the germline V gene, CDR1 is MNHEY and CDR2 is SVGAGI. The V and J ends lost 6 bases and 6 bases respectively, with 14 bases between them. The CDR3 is CASRIDGDSEAFF. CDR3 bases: TGTGCCAGCAGGATAGACGGGGACTCTGAAGCTTTCTTT.

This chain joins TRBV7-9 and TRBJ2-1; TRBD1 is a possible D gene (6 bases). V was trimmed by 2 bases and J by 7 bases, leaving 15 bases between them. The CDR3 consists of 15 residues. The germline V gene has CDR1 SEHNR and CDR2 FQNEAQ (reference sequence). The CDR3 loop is CASSLTGQTWNEQFF. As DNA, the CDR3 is TGTGCCAGCAGCTTAACGGGACAAACGTGGAATGAGCAGTTCTTC.

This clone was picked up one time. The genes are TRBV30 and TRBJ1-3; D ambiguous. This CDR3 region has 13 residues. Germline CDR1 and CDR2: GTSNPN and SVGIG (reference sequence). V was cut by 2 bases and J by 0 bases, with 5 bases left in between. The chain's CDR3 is CAWSFGSGNTIYF. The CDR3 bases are TGTGCCTGGAGTTTCGGCTCTGGAAACACCATATATTTT.